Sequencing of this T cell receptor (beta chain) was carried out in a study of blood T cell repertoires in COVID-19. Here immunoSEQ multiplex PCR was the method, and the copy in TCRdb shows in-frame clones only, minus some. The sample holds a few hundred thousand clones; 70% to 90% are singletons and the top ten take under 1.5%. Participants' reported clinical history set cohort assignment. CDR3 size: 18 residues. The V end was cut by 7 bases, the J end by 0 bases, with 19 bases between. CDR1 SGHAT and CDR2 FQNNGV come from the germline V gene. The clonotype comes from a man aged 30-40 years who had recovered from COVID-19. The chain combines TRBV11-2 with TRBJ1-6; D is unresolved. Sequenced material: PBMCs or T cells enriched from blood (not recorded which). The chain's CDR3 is CASIGRERGSSYNSPLHF. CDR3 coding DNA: TGTGCCAGCATCGGGAGGGAACGGGGAAGCTCCTATAATTCACCCCTCCACTTT.